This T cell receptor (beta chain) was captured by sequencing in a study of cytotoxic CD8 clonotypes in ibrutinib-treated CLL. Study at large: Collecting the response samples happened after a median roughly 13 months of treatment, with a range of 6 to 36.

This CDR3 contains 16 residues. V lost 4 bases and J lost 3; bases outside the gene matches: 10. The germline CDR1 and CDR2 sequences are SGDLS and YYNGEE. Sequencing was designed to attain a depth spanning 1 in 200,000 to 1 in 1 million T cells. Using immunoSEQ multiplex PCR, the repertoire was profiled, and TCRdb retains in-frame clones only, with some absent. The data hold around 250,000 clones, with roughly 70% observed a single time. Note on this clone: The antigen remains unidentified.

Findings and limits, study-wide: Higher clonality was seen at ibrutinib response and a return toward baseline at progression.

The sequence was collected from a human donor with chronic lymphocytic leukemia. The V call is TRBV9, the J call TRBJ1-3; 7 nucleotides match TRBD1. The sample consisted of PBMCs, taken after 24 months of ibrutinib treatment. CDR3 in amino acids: CASSPRDSEVGNTIYF. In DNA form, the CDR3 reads TGTGCCAGCAGCCCTCGGGACAGTGAGGTTGGAAACACCATATATTTT.